These 11 T cell receptor beta chains originate from one sample sequenced in a study of blood T cell repertoires in COVID-19. Sequencing was performed with immunoSEQ multiplex PCR; in TCRdb, only in-frame clones are kept and a portion is missing. This sample has about 210,000 clones, with 70% to 90% found just once. Sequenced input: PBMCs or T cells enriched from blood (not recorded which). The receptor source for this set is a man in his forties who had recovered from COVID-19.

The chain links TRBV2 to TRBJ1-2; TRBD1 matches 10 bases. The CDR3 spans 14 residues. The trim removed 4 bases at V and 3 bases at J, leaving 2 bases unmatched. The germline gives CDR1 SNHLY, CDR2 FYNNEI. CDR3 in DNA: TGTGCCAGCAGTGGACAGGGGGCGGACTATGGCTACACCTTC. This codes for CASSGQGADYGYTF.

This sequence joins TRBV6-2 or TRBV6-3 and TRBJ2-2; D gene ambiguous. Germline V gene lookup returns CDR1 MNHEY and CDR2 SVGEGT. Trimming cost V 2 bases and J 5 bases, with 6 bases left between them. There are 13 residues in the CDR3. CDR3 DNA: TGTGCCAGCAGTTACCGGTATACCGGGGAGCTGTTTTTT. Residues: CASSYRYTGELFF.

The chain joins TRBV5-5 to TRBJ2-2; tentatively, D is TRBD2 (6 bases). V dropped 0 bases and J dropped 3 bases, with 6 bases sitting between them. The CDR3 totals 14 residues. Germline V lookup: CDR1 SGHKS, CDR2 YYEKEE (reference sequence). CDR3 region: CASSLGDYTGELFF. CDR3 coding DNA: TGTGCCAGCAGCTTGGGGGACTACACCGGGGAGCTGTTTTTT.

CDR3 region: CASSPSLQGVTEAFF. The CDR3 coding sequence is TGTGCCAGCAGCCCCTCCTTGCAGGGGGTTACTGAAGCTTTCTTT. The chain couples TRBV7-8 to TRBJ1-1; 7 nucleotides align to TRBD1. CDR3 length: 15 amino acids. V lost 5 bases and J lost 5; bases outside the gene matches: 11. CDR1 is SGHVS and CDR2 is FQNEAQ in the germline V gene.

The chain has TRBV5-5 and TRBJ2-7, with D possibly TRBD1 on 5 matching bases. CDR1 and CDR2 from the germline V gene are SGHKS and YYEKEE (reference sequence). Trimming cost V 3 bases and J 3 bases, with 16 bases left between them. This CDR3 spans 15 amino acids. The chain's CDR3 is CASSSSAQGYYEQYF. For the CDR3, the DNA is TGTGCCAGCAGCTCCTCCGCCCAGGGCTACTACGAGCAGTACTTC.

This clone was seen once. This chain connects TRBV24-1 to TRBJ2-5, with 7 bases that match TRBD1. The junction had 11 bases not matched to a gene; V was cut back by 5 bases and J by 6 bases. This CDR3 is built from 15 residues. Germline loops: CDR1 KGHDR, CDR2 SFDVKD. For the CDR3, the DNA is TGTGCCACCAGTGCCGCCGGGACAGATAGGAAGACCCAGTACTTC. As protein: CATSAAGTDRKTQYF.

CDR3 coding DNA: TGCGCCAGCAGCTGGATGGGCCCTAGCACAGATACGCAGTATTTT. This gives the protein CASSWMGPSTDTQYF. The chain recombines TRBV5-1 with TRBJ2-3; D is ambiguous. Per germline, CDR1 SGHRS and CDR2 YFSETQ. V was pared by 3 bases and J by 0 bases, with 11 bases between. There are 15 residues in the CDR3.

The J gene is TRBJ1-1, the V gene TRBV11-1; no clear D. Germline-derived CDR1 and CDR2 are SGHAT and FQDESV (reference sequence). CDR3 length: 14 residues. Trimming pared 2 bases from V and 0 bases from J, leaving 7 bases between. The CDR3 DNA reads TGTGCCAGCAGCTTATCGGTGATGAACACTGAAGCTTTCTTT. It is translated as CASSLSVMNTEAFF.

The chain combines TRBV5-1 with TRBJ2-3, with unresolved D. The CDR3 covers 12 residues. CDR1 and CDR2 (germline): SGHRS, YFSETQ. V shed 2 bases and J shed 6 bases, with 7 bases lying between them. The CDR3 bases are TGCGCCAGCAGCTTCCAGGCGGATACGCAGTATTTT. This encodes CASSFQADTQYF.

The V and J genes are TRBV11-3 and TRBJ1-5; D is perhaps TRBD1 (5 bases). V was shortened by 7 bases and J by 2 bases, with 15 bases between the two germline ends. This CDR3 comprises 15 residues. Per germline, CDR1 SGHNT and CDR2 YENEEA. CDR3 in amino acids: CASIRGGRGNQPQHF. CDR3 coding DNA: TGTGCCAGCATCCGCGGGGGTCGGGGCAATCAGCCCCAGCATTTT.

This chain uses TRBV29-1 with TRBJ2-7; 8 nucleotides match TRBD1. The CDR3 runs 13 residues. Germline CDR1 SQVTM, CDR2 ANQGSEA. Trimming took 8 bases from V and 5 from J; bases not matched to a gene: 11. This chain's CDR3 is CSIRQGNENEQYF. In nucleotides, the CDR3 is TGCAGCATACGACAGGGGAATGAGAACGAGCAGTACTTC.